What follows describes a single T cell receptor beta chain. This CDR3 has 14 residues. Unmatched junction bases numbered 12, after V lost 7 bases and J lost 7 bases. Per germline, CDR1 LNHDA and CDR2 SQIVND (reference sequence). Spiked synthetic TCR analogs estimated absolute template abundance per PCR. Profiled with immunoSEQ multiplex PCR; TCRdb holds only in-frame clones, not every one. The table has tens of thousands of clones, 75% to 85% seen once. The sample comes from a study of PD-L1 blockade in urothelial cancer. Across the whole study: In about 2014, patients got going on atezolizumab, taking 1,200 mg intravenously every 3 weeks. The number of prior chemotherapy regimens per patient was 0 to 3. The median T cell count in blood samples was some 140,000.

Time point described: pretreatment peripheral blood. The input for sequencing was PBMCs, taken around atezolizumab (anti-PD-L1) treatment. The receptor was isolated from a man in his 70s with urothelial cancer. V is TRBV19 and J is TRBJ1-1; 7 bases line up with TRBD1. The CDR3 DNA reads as TGTGCCAGTACTAGACAGGGTGTGACCGTTGAAGCTTTCTTT. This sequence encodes CASTRQGVTVEAFF.